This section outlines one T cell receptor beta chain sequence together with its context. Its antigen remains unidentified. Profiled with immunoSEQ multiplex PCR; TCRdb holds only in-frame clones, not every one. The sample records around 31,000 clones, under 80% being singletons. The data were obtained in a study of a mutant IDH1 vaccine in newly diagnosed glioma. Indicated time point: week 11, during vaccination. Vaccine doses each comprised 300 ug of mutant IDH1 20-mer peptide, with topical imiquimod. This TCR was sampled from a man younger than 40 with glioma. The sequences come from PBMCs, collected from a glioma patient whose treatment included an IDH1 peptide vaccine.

In DNA form, the CDR3 reads TGTGCCAGTGAGGGCAGGGAAGACTATGGCTACACCTTC. Amino acids: CASEGREDYGYTF. This chain uses TRBV19 with TRBJ1-2; perhaps TRBD1 as D (5 bases). CDR1 is LNHDA, CDR2 SQIVND, per germline (reference sequence). V was cut by 8 bases and J by 3 bases, with 13 bases left in between. The CDR3 consists of 13 residues.